This T cell receptor (beta chain) was obtained from a study of blood T cell repertoires in COVID-19. Study as a whole: Samples of COVID-19 (acute and convalescent) were obtained from the United States, Italy and Spain. Sources were T cells, B-cell-depleted T cells, or PBMCs; the material itself was cDNA or gDNA.

Per the original data handling: Amplification from reference gene primers served as the basis for estimated nucleated cell counts. The data were produced by immunoSEQ multiplex PCR, yet TCRdb's version contains in-frame clones alone and is incomplete. V and J calls and clone size follow that table, whereas D and trimming were derived from the DNA. The repertoire consists of 260,000 or so clones, with 81% occurring once and the leading ten covering 7.5%. The germline CDR1 and CDR2 sequences are KGHSH and LQKENI. The ends lost 6 bases at V and 7 bases at J; junction bases unmatched: 10. The CDR3 loop spans 15 amino acids.

The sequencing input was peripheral blood. The V gene is TRBV18, the J gene TRBJ2-1; the match to TRBD2 covers 9 bases. This TCR derives from a woman older than 75 with COVID-19, enrolled during active disease. The CDR3 nucleotides read TGTGCCAGCTCCCCAAATCGCGGGGGGGCAAATGAGCAGTTCTTC. It specifies CASSPNRGGANEQFF.